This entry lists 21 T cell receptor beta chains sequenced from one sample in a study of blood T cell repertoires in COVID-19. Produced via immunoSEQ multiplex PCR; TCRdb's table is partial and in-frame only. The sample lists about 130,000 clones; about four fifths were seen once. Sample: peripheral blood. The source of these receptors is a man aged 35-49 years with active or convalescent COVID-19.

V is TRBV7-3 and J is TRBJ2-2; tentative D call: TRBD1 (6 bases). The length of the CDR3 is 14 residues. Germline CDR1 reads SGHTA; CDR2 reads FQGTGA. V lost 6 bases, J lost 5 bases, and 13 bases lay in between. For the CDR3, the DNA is TGTGCCAGCAGTCTATTCCAGGGGACCGGGGAGCTGTTTTTT. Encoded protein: CASSLFQGTGELFF.

The CDR3: CASSLGLDSRNTGELFF. DNA of the CDR3: TGCGCCAGCAGCTTGGGACTTGATTCGCGAAACACCGGGGAGCTGTTTTTT. The chain couples TRBV5-1 to TRBJ2-2, with unresolved D. V lost 0 bases and J 2 bases, leaving 14 bases between the germline ends. The CDR3 covers 17 residues. Germline-derived CDR1 and CDR2 are SGHRS and YFSETQ. The full variable domain, rest sourced from reference TRBV5-1 and TRBJ2-2, is KAGVTQTPRYLIKTRGQQVTLSCSPISGHRSVSWYQQTPGQGLQFLFEYFSETQRNKGNFPGRFSGRQFSNSRSEMNVSTLELGDSALYLCASSLGLDSRNTGELFFGEGSRLTVL.

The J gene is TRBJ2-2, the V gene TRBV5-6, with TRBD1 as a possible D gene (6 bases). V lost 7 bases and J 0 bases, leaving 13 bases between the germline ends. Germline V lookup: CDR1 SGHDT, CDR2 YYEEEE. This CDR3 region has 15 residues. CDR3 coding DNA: TGTGCCAGCGTGCAGGGGCGAACGAACACCGGGGAGCTGTTTTTT. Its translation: CASVQGRTNTGELFF.

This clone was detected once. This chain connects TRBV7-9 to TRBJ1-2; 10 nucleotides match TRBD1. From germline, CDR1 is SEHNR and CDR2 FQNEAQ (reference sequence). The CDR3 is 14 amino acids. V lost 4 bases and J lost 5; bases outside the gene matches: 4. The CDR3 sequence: CASSSGDRGYGYTF. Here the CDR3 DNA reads TGTGCCAGCAGCTCCGGGGACAGGGGATATGGCTACACCTTC.

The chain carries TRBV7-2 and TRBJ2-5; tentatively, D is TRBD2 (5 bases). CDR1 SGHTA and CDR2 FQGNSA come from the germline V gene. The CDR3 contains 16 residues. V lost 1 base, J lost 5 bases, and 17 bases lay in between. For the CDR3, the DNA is TGTGCCAGCAGCTTAGTCGGACGGGATAAAGTGGAGACCCAGTACTTC. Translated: CASSLVGRDKVETQYF.

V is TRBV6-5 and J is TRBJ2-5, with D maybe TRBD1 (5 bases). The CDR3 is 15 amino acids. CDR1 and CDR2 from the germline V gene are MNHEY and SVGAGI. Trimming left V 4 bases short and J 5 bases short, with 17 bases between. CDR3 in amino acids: CASSWTFGFEETQYF. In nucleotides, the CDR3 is TGTGCCAGCAGTTGGACATTCGGGTTCGAGGAGACCCAGTACTTC.

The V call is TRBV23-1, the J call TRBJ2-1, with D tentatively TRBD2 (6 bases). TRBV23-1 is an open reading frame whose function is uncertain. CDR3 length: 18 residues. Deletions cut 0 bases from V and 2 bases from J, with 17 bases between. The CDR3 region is CASSQSRGRSSTYNEQFF. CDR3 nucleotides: TGCGCCAGCAGTCAATCGCGGGGCAGGTCGTCTACCTACAATGAGCAGTTCTTC.

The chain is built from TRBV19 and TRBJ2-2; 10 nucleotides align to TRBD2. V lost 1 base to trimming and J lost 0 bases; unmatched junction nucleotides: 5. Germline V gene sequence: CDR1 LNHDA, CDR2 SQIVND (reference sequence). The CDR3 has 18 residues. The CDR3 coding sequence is TGTGCCAGTAGTATAGTCGCTAGCGGGGGCCCGAACACCGGGGAGCTGTTTTTT. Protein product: CASSIVASGGPNTGELFF.

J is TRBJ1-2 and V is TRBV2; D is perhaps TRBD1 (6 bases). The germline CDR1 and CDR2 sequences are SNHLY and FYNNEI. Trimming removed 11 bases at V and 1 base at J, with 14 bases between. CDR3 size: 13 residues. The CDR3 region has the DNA TGTGCCGCCTCAAAGGGGGTTAACTATGGCTACACCTTC. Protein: CAASKGVNYGYTF.

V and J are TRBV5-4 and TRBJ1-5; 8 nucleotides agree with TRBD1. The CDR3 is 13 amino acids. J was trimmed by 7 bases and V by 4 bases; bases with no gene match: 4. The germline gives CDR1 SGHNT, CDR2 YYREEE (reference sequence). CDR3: CASSVQGGQPQHF. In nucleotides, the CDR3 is TGTGCCAGCAGCGTACAGGGGGGCCAGCCCCAGCATTTT.

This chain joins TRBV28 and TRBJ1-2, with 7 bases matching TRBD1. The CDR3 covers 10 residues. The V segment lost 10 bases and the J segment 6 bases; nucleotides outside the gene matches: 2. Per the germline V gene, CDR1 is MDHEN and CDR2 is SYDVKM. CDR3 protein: CATGGNGYTF. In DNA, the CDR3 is TGTGCCACAGGGGGGAATGGCTACACCTTC.

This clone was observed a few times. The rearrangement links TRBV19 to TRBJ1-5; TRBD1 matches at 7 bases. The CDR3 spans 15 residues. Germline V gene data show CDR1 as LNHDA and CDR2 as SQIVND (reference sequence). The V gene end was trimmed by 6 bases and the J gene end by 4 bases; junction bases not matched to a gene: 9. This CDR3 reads CASSSWDSSNQPQHF. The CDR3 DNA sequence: TGTGCCAGTAGCTCCTGGGACAGCTCAAATCAGCCCCAGCATTTT. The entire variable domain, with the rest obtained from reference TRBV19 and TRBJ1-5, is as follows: DGGITQSPKYLFRKEGQNVTLSCEQNLNHDAMYWYRQDPGQGLRLIYYSQIVNDFQKGDIAEGYSVSREKKESFPLTVTSAQKNPTAFYLCASSSWDSSNQPQHFGDGTRLSIL.

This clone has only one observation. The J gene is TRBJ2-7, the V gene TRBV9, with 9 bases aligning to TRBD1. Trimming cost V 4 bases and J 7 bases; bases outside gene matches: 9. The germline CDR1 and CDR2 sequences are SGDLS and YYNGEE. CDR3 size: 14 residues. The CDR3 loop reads CASSHSGTGPEQYF. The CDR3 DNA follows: TGTGCCAGCAGCCACTCCGGGACAGGGCCGGAGCAGTACTTC.

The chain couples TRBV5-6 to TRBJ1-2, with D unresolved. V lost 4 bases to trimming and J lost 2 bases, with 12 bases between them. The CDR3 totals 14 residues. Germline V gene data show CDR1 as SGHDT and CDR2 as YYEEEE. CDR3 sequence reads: CASSPLTSNYGYTF. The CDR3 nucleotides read TGTGCCAGCAGCCCCCTCACTTCAAACTATGGCTACACCTTC.

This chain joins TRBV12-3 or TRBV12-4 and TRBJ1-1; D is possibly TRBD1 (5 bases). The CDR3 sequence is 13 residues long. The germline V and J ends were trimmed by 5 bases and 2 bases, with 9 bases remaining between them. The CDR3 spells CASSIRENTEAFF. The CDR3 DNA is TGTGCCAGCAGTATCAGGGAAAACACTGAAGCTTTCTTT.

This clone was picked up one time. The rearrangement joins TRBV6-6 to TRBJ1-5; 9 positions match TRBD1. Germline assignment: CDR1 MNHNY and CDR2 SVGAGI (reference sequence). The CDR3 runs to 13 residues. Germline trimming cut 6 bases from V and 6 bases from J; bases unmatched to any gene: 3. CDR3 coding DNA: TGTGCCAGCAGGACAGGGGGGGTTCAGCCCCAGCATTTT. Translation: CASRTGGVQPQHF.

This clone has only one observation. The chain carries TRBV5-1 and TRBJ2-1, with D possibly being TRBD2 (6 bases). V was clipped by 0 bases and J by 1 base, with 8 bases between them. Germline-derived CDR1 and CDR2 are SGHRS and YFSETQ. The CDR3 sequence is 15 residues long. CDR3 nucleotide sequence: TGCGCCAGCAGCTTGGGCGGGGTGTCCTACAATGAGCAGTTCTTC. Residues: CASSLGGVSYNEQFF.

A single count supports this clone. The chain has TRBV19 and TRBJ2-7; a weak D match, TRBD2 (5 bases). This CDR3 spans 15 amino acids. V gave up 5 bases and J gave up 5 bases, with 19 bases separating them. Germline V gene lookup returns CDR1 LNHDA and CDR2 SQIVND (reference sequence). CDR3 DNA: TGTGCCAGTAGTCGTGGCGGGCTCGATGCTCACGAGCAGTACTTC. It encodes CASSRGGLDAHEQYF.

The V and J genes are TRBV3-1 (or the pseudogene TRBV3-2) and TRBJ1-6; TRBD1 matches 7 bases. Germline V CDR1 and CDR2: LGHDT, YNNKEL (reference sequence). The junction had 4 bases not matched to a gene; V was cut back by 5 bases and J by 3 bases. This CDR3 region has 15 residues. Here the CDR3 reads CASSTGQDYNSPLHF. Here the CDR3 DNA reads TGTGCCAGCAGCACCGGACAGGACTATAATTCACCCCTCCACTTT.

The CDR3 DNA sequence: TGCGCCAGCAGAGCGGGGGTCTGGACTGAAGCTTTCTTT. Its protein is CASRAGVWTEAFF. The J gene is TRBJ1-1, the V gene TRBV10-1; D might be TRBD1 (5 bases). This CDR3 is 13 amino acids long. Germline CDR1 reads WNHNN; CDR2 reads SYGVQD (reference sequence). Trimming took off 6 bases at V and 5 bases at J, with 13 bases between the two ends.

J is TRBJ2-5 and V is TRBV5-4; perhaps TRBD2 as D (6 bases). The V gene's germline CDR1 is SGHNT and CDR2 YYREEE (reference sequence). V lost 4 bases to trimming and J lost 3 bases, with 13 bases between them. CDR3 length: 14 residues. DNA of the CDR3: TGTGCCAGCAGCCCATGGGCGGGGAAAGAGACCCAGTACTTC. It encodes CASSPWAGKETQYF.